This T cell receptor beta chain was retrieved from a study of T cells in tuberculosis. Study as a whole: Sequenced TCRs come from CD1B-GMM tetramer-binding T cells. IGRA-negative adolescents, IGRA-positive adolescents with latent tuberculosis and adults with active tuberculosis formed this South African cohort.

Broader study findings: A GMM-specific repertoire classifier reached approximately 84% accuracy, AUROC 0.85 to 0.95.

The repertoire was sequenced with immunoSEQ multiplex PCR; TCRdb's copy has only in-frame clones and lacks some. The sample records roughly 24,000 clones, 95% to 98% being singletons. Worth noting for this clone: Its antigen remains unidentified.

The sequence derives from a donor aged 10-29 years with latent tuberculosis or without tuberculosis infection. Specimen: PBMCs.

The CDR3 DNA reads as TGTGCTAGTGGTTTGGACAGCCCCTCCTACGAGCAGTACTTC. The encoded protein is CASGLDSPSYEQYF. The chain has TRBV12-5 and TRBJ2-7, with D unclear. The CDR3 spans 14 residues. Germline-derived CDR1 and CDR2 are LGHNT and FRNRAP. V lost 1 base and J lost 0, with 7 bases in between.